This TCR beta chain was identified during a study of blood T cell repertoires in COVID-19. Study context: Collection of acute and convalescent COVID-19 samples took place in the United States, Italy and Spain.

How the authors handled the data: Amplified reference gene primers provided the basis for estimating nucleated cell counts. The data were produced by immunoSEQ multiplex PCR, yet TCRdb's version contains in-frame clones alone and is incomplete. V and J calls plus clone size are reproduced from that table; the DNA served to infer D and trimming. This sample carries more than 140,000 clones, approximately 82% of them seen once, and the ten largest clones take 1.6%. CDR1 is MDHEN, CDR2 SYDVKM, per germline. The CDR3 is made up of 15 amino acids. With 5 bases removed from V and 1 base from J, the gap between germline ends came to 14 bases.

The chain joins TRBV28 to TRBJ1-2; D gene unclear. The specimen was peripheral blood. The sequence derives from a human donor in a cohort sampled during active COVID-19. CDR3 residues: CASSQVQRLNYGYTF. In nucleotides, the CDR3 is TGTGCCAGCAGTCAGGTGCAGCGGCTTAACTATGGCTACACCTTC.